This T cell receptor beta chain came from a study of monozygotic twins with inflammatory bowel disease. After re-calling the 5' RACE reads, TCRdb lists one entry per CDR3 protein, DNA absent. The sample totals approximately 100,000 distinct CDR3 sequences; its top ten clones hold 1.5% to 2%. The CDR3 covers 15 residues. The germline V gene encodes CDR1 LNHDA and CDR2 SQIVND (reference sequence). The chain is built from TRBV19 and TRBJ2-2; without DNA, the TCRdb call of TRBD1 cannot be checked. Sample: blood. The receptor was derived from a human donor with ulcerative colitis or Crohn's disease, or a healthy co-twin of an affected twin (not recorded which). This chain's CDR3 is CASTPRQGSTGELFF.